This T cell receptor (beta chain) was captured in a study of beta chain features in type 1 diabetes (dated by TCRdb to the late 2010s). The study in broad terms: Mean age, gender distribution, total cell number and subset yield were not different between patients and healthy donors. Across all samples, 107,917,701 sorted cells were examined, and cell number per subset correlated strongly with RNA yield. In the study, recently diagnosed type 1 diabetes patients and matched healthy donors were compared on the TCRB repertoires of their sorted circulating CD4+ T cell subsets. Regulatory and stem cell-like memory subsets were isolated from only 8 patients and roughly eight healthy donors, whereas naive and central memory subsets came from all 28 donors. Results and caveats for the whole study, not just this receptor: At VDJ recombination sites, patients with type 1 diabetes made fewer insertions and deleted more nucleotides, a pattern implying thymic rearrangement abnormalities. Naive, central memory and regulatory TCRB repertoires appeared to be more similar among patients than among healthy donors. Because cDNA rather than genomic DNA was sequenced, highly expressing activated cells could have been over-represented, although no difference in activation and CD3 levels was found between groups. A moderate but significant shortening of TCRB CDR3 length was observed in type 1 diabetes patients in all four CD4+ subsets. Because the HLA sub-analyses included only small numbers of individuals, any influence of HLA type on TCRB rearrangement was left unresolved. PCR may preferentially amplify shorter templates, but because patient and control samples were amplified and corrected together, any resulting skew would affect both groups equally.

The entire amount of isolated RNA was reverse transcribed using the High Capacity cDNA Reverse Transcription Kit, so the sequenced TCRB transcripts were expressed ones. Deep immunoSEQ sequencing was applied to naive, central memory and regulatory T cell samples, giving an average of roughly 3.5 million total reads per sample. After sorted cells were lysed in RLT buffer, RNA was extracted with DNase-treated RNeasy Micro or Mini kits, with the choice depending on cell number. Each cell subset was processed separately to prevent cross-contamination, with patient and healthy donor samples processed together. Using the immunoSEQ multiplex PCR, TCRB sequences were amplified from cDNA into 87-bp fragments spanning the CDR3 region. The amplicons were sequenced using the Illumina HiSeq platform. The original pipeline was this. Synthetic template baselines were used to correct PCR bias computationally, reads within Hamming distance 2 were collapsed together, and singletons that could not be merged were discarded. Reads were aligned against IMGT so that V, D and J genes, CDR3 length and insertions or deletions at six rearrangement sites could be assigned. Within each subset, clonotype counts were normalized to the number of sorted cells before true diversity and Gini coefficients were calculated with the tcR R package. The overlap coefficient, calculated on TCRB nucleotide sequences, was used to quantify repertoire sharing. As a proxy for the pre-selection repertoire, out-of-frame TCRB sequences from naive cells were analyzed. TCRdb obtained this table from immuneACCESS and retained in-frame rearrangements with V and J assigned. These tables miss some clones; where compared with another copy, unresolved V genes account for less than half of the shortfall, and the remainder is unexplained. V, J and clone size are those of that table, while D and trimming were read from the DNA. The table for this sample lists a few hundred thousand clones; around 15% of them were counted only once. Approximately 0.02% of the sample goes to the ten largest clones.

There are a few counts of this clone. Which antigen it targets is not known. Nothing much larger sits one base from this clone, and base qualities are not available. From the cysteine through the phenylalanine, the CDR3 covers 12 amino acids. Here the CDR3 DNA is all that survives: 36 bases in frame from base 1. The germline V gene (reference sequence) yields MNHNY for CDR1 and SVGAGI for CDR2. The trim is 5 bases for V and 6 bases for J, with a gap of 11 bases between the germline ends. Each donor gave one peripheral blood draw, averaging around 120 mL, which was collected into heparinised tubes. A BD FACSAria II and a panel including CD45RO, CCR7, CD25, CD127, CD95 and CD27 were used to sort naive, central memory, regulatory and stem cell-like memory CD4+ T cells. All sorted populations exceeded 95% purity. PBMCs were isolated immediately by Lymphoprep density gradient centrifugation and stained directly without culture. To minimize batch effects, samples were stained and sorted in pairs, one healthy donor with one patient per experiment.

The sequencing input was naive CD4+ T cells from blood. Sample cell subset or site, as interpreted from the label and publication: true naive CD4+ T cells. The chain is encoded by TRBV6-6 joined to TRBJ2-7; D gene: possibly TRBD2, on 6 matching bases. The sequence came from a woman younger than 35 in good health. In nucleotide form, the sequence is TGTGCCAGCAGTGAGTGGGACTCCGAGCAGTACTTC. Its translation is CASSEWDSEQYF.